This T cell receptor (beta chain) was retrieved from a study of blood T cell repertoires in COVID-19. The authors' processing: For nucleated cells, counts were estimated from reference gene primer amplification. Repertoires were generated with immunoSEQ multiplex PCR, while TCRdb's copy carries only in-frame clones and drops some. The DNA was the basis for D and trimming; V, J and clone size are from that table. The table lists about 170,000 clones, around 90% of them singletons. V dropped 5 bases and J dropped 4 bases, with 15 bases sitting between them. The CDR3 runs 15 residues. Germline V CDR1 and CDR2: KGHSH, LQKENI.

The source of this sequence is a woman older than 75 with COVID-19, enrolled during active disease. The chain links TRBV18 to TRBJ1-5; possible D gene TRBD1, 6 bases. The sample comprised peripheral blood. CDR3 loop: CASSTSDSLNQPQHF. The CDR3 bases are TGTGCCAGCTCAACCTCGGACAGTCTGAATCAGCCCCAGCATTTT. Supplemented by reference TRBV18 and TRBJ1-5, the full variable domain reads NAGVMQNPRHLVRRRGQEARLRCSPMKGHSHVYWYRQLPEEGLKFMVYLQKENIIDESGMPKERFSAEFPKEGPSILRIQQVVRGDSAAYFCASSTSDSLNQPQHFGDGTRLSIL.